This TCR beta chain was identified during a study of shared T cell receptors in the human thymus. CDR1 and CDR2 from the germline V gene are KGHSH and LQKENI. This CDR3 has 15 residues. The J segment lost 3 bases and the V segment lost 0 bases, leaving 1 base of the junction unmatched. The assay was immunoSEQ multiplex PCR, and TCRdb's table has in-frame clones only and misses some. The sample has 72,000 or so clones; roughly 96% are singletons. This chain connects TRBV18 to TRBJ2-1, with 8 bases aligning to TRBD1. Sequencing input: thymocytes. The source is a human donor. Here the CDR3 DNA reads TGTGCCAGCTCACCACCGGACAGGGACTACAATGAGCAGTTCTTC. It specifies CASSPPDRDYNEQFF.